This T cell receptor (beta chain) emerged from a study of cytomegalovirus exposure and HLA in healthy donors (dated by TCRdb to 2016 to 2017). With regard to the full study: An earlier analysis of several hundred of the donors reported 276 Gb of sequence data and around 110 million unique TCR beta sequences obtained from about 180 million T cells. To decide whether each TCR beta V gene segment behaved as functional or pseudogenic, an earlier analysis of approximately 600 of the donors relied on high-throughput TCR beta sequencing. Both class I and class II loci were covered by HLA typing, at four-digit resolution. Among a few hundred genotyped donors of the cohort, an average of about 240,000 unique TCR beta nucleotide sequences were sequenced per donor, about a sixth of them non-productive. Donor age, sex, ethnicity and CMV serostatus were collected together with the repertoire data. A later genetic analysis used genome-wide SNP genotypes for about 60% of the roughly 700 donors, treating that subset as a discovery cohort. Every discovery cohort repertoire had been produced on one sequencing platform. High-throughput TCR immunosequencing, statistical association of individual TCRs with disease status, and machine learning were combined to predict cytomegalovirus infection status. The study used immunosequencing to profile the T cell repertoires of some 600 subjects and linked those repertoires to cytomegalovirus serostatus. To study patterns of TCR occurrence, a later analysis re-analyzed previously published TCR beta repertoires from 666 donors and added high-resolution HLA genotyping. Of the 398 genotyped donors, 81% were placed in the genetic ancestry cluster associated with self-reported Caucasian donors. The study aimed to test whether signatures of past pathogen exposure could be identified by cataloging public T cell receptors. The number of donors typed differed by locus, with about 629-630 for A, B, C, DRB1 and DQB1, 522 for DQA1, 606 for DPA1, and around 460 for DPB1. Because of strong linkage in the cohort, 4 to 6 DR-DQ haplotypes were treated as single units for association and clustering. The later analysis used no new phenotypic data to find candidate immune exposures, relying instead on TCR beta sequences and their occurrence across donors. In addition to the first cohort of roughly 700 subjects, a separate validation cohort of 100 to 150 different subjects was used. An early release covering just under 650 HLA-typed donors comprised about 310 gigabases of sequencing data and around 85 million unique TCR sequences. Broad study findings and their caveats: In an earlier analysis of some 500 of the donors, most TCR beta V segments appeared in productive rearrangements about 87% or about 30% of the time, broadly matching IMGT annotations. Immune exposure information for the cohort was limited to CMV serostatus. It was suggested by the authors that the approach could potentially be generalized to other disease states and immunological phenotypes. The presence/absence analyses assumed that sequencing depth was roughly uniform across donors, and that assumption may not be true. A later analysis found that most CMV-associated TCR beta chains appeared HLA-restricted, with HLA associations seemingly driven largely by CMV exposure. Because some donors lacked HLA typing at each locus, the association tests relied only on the typed subset. A group of highly shared sequence variants was considered likely to be a technical artifact of the sequencing pipeline. Specific HLA alleles were associated with 16,951 TCR beta sequences at a false discovery rate of 0.05 in a later analysis. According to a later analysis, TCR association rates differed among HLA loci, with DRB1 alleles showing the most associated TCRs and HLA-C alleles showing the fewest. A further reported finding was that TCR beta sequences accurately predicted the HLA-A and HLA-B alleles for most subjects in the first cohort. Linkage disequilibrium might explain the correlated functional status among segregating V segments, but an unknown experimental factor could not be ruled out. The study listed 150 to 200 TCR beta chains as associated with cytomegalovirus. The classifier was reported to diagnose cytomegalovirus status with high specificity and sensitivity in both the original cohort and the validation cohort. Only TCR beta chains were sequenced in this cohort, and the absence of alpha or paired-chain data limited detectable features. Several of the top co-occurrence clusters appeared to be linked to parvovirus B19, influenza, CMV and Epstein-Barr virus, according to a later analysis. In a later genetic analysis, fewer N-insertions in productive TCRs were reported among donors in an Asian-associated ancestry cluster than the roughly 700-donor mean. A few of the identified cytomegalovirus-associated TCR beta chains were confirmed in vitro to be specific for cytomegalovirus antigens. When HLA alleles, especially DR and DQ, strongly co-occurred, attributing TCR associations to individual alleles was difficult. Most TCR sequences were observed very rarely across donors, whereas some public TCRs were present in many individuals. A later genetic analysis associated a missense DCLRE1C variant with V-gene and J-gene trimming of TCR beta chains, and an independent cohort replicated the association. Compared with equally common non-associated chains, HLA-associated TCR beta chains in a later analysis were more clonally expanded and had lower generation probabilities. Because counts were too low, seventeen rarely observed V segments, including chromosome 9 orphons, were excluded from the earlier analysis of under 650 of the donors.

Concerning this clone: Its antigen target is currently unknown. Base quality data are lacking; no much larger clone is found one base away.

Receptors were amplified or captured by the immunoSEQ multiplex PCR assay. For the multiplex PCR, a mixture combining 60 forward primers for TCR Vbeta segments and 13 reverse primers for TCR Jbeta segments was used. The CDR3 region of rearranged TCR beta genes was amplified from genomic DNA by a multiplex PCR assay. Amplified TCR beta libraries were sequenced as 87-base-pair reads on the Illumina HiSeq System. As for the authors' bioinformatics: A later analysis tallied around 82 million unique TCR beta chains across the 600 to 700 repertoires, and approximately 11 million of those chains were shared by two or more donors. A nearest-neighbor algorithm error-corrected the raw reads and collapsed the reads into unique sequences, merging closely related sequences to remove PCR and sequencing errors. Alignment of CDR3 sequences to IMGT reference sequences was used to assign V, D and J gene segments. Each retained sequence needed at least a six-nucleotide match to both a V gene segment and a J gene segment. A rearrangement counted as productive if the CDR3 had no stop codons and remained in frame with V and J, and every other rearrangement counted as non-productive. CDR3 was defined according to IMGT convention as the region running from the second conserved V-encoded cysteine to the conserved J-encoded phenylalanine. In an earlier analysis of around 540 of the donors, sequences lacking an unambiguous match to a single V gene segment were excluded. In an earlier analysis of some 590 of the donors, V segments were called functional above 56.7% productive rearrangements and were called segregating when the between-donor standard deviation exceeded 5%. A statistical classification framework was developed to diagnose cytomegalovirus status using the catalog of TCR beta chain sequences. In a later analysis, V and J genes were assigned by comparing TCR nucleotide sequences against IMGT/GENE-DB human TR gene sequences. Using the TCRdist pipeline, a later analysis assigned CDR3 sequences along with most-parsimonious VDJ recombination scenarios. In a later analysis, each TCR beta chain was defined by its CDR3 amino acid sequence together with its V-gene family, and reads lacking a unique V-gene family were excluded. In a later analysis, fewer than 650 highly shared, low-generation-probability nucleotide sequences were removed to address suspected cross-contamination and a sequencing artifact. A later analysis calculated a clonal expansion index for each public chain from normalized within-repertoire ranks of inferred template counts. Generation probabilities in a later analysis came from a VDJ recombination model fitted to out-of-frame rearrangements, and those results were checked against IGoR. In a later analysis, hypergeometric tests were used to score TCR-TCR, TCR-HLA and TCR-CMV co-occurrence, with a repertoire-size bias correction applied to TCR pairs. False discovery rates were estimated in a later analysis by permuting HLA or CMV assignments 20 times. In a later analysis, co-occurring TCRs were grouped using DBSCAN, and TCRdist sequence similarity was added for clustering within HLA-allele-positive subsets. Repertoires with fewer than 30,000 or more than 120,000 public chains, plus five repertoires with anomalous nucleotide sharing, were excluded from co-occurrence clustering. The source is immuneACCESS, and TCRdb retained only in-frame sequences with V and J called. Part of the clones is not carried over; for the studies checked, unresolved V genes explain less than half of this, and the remainder is unexplained. That table gives V, J and clone size, and the DNA gave D and trimming. This sample lists about 200,000 clones; around 83% were detected once. About 1.5% of the sample belongs to the ten largest clones.

The cohort consisted of approximately 670 healthy bone marrow donors. At the time of sampling, all cohort members were nominally healthy, though unrecorded immune exposures were likely present. The donor was CMV seronegative and was included in the group of 352 seronegative cohort members. A peripheral blood sample was collected from each donor, and TCR beta sequencing was performed on peripheral blood mononuclear cells. Genomic DNA extraction from the blood cell samples was performed with the Qiagen DNeasy Blood Extraction Kit. The sequenced sample was PBMCs. This TCR was sampled from a woman aged 18-35 years in good health and CMV-seronegative.

DNA sequence: TGTGCCAGCAGTGTGGGAGGGGGGACAGGGGTCACAGATACGCAGTATTTT. Its translation reads: CASSVGGGTGVTDTQYF. Recombination linked TRBV27 to TRBJ2-3; the junction holds 10 bases that match TRBD1. Unmatched junction bases come to 10, with V trimmed by 5 bases and J by 2 bases. Sequences MNHEY (CDR1) and SMNVEV (CDR2) are obtained from the germline V gene (reference sequence). The CDR3 contains 17 residues, cysteine and phenylalanine counted. Of the read, only the CDR3 DNA is kept; its 51 bases are in frame from base 1.